A selection of T cell receptor beta chains follows, all from one sample in a study of blood T cell repertoires in COVID-19. Here immunoSEQ multiplex PCR was the method, and the copy in TCRdb shows in-frame clones only, minus some. The table includes roughly 250,000 clones, around 89% detected once. Sequencing used PBMCs or T cells enriched from blood (not recorded which). The receptors originated from a woman between 50 and 59 years old who had recovered from COVID-19. The conserved cysteine and the conserved F or W are not part of the CDR3 here.

>TRBV5-1|TRBJ1-1
ASSLSRSVNTEAF
>TRBV10-3|TRBJ1-1
AISEDGKNTEAF
>TRBV30|TRBJ2-5
AWSLSGERYQETQY
>TRBV9|TRBJ1-3
ASSVDRDSGNTIY
>TRBV11-2|TRBJ1-5
ASSLQGARQPQH
>TRBV28|TRBJ1-1
ASSLAALPEAF
>TRBV16|TRBJ1-1
ASSPPSVRLNTEAF
>TRBV24-1|TRBJ2-1
ATRQNNEQF
>TRBV28|TRBJ2-1
ASSRGTSGSTGQF
>TRBV15|TRBJ1-5
ATSSTWRDSNQPQH
>TRBV6-6|TRBJ1-2
ASSGPGGGDYGYT
>TRBV11-2|TRBJ1-2
ASSPTPGHYGYT